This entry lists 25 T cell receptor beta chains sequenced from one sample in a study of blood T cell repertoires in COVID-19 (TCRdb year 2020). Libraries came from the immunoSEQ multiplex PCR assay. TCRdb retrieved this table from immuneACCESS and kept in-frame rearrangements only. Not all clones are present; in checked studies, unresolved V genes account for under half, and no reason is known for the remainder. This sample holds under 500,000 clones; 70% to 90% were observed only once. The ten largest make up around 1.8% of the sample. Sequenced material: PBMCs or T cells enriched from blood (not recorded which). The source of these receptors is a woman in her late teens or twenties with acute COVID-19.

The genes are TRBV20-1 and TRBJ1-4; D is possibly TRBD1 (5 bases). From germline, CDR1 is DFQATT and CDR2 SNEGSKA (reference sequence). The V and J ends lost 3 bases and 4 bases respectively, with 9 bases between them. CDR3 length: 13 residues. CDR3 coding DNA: TGCAGTGCTAGTAGCAGGGTTAATGAAAAACTGTTTTTT. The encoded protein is CSASSRVNEKLFF.

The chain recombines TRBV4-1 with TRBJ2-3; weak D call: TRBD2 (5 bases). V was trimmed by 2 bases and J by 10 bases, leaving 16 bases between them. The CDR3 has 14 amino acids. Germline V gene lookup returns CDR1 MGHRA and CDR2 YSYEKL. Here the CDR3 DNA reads TGCGCCAGCAGCCAATATCTGGGAGACCCCTCGCAGTATTTT. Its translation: CASSQYLGDPSQYF.

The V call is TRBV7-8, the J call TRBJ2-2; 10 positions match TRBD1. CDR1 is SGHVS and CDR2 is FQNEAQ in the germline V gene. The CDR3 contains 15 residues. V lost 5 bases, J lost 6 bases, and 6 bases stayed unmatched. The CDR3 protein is CASSARDRGSGELFF. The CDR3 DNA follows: TGTGCCAGCAGCGCTCGGGACAGGGGATCCGGGGAGCTGTTTTTT. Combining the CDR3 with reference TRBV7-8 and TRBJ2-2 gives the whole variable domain GAGVSQSPRYKVAKRGQDVALRCDPISGHVSLFWYQQALGQGPEFLTYFQNEAQLDKSGLPSDRFFAERPEGSVSTLKIQRTQQEDSAVYLCASSARDRGSGELFFGEGSRLTVL.

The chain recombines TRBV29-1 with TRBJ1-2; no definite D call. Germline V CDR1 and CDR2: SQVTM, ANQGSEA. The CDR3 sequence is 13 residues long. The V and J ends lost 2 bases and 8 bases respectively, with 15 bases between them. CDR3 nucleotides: TGCAGCGTTGAATGGCCCCAGAACGTCGGCTACACCTTC. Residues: CSVEWPQNVGYTF.

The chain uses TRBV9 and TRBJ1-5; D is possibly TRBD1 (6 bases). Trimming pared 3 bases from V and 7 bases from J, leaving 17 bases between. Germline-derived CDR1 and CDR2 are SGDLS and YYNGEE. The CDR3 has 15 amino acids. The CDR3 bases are TGTGCCAGCAGCGCCGGGACACCCGGACGCCAGCCCCAGCATTTT. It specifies CASSAGTPGRQPQHF.

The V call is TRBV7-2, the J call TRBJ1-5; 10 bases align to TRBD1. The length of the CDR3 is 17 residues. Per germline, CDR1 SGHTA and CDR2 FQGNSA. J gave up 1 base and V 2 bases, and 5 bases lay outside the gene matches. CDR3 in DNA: TGTGCCAGCAGCTTACTTCCGGGACAGGGGAGCAATCAGCCCCAGCATTTT. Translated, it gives CASSLLPGQGSNQPQHF. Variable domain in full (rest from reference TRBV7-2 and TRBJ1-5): GAGVSQSPSNKVTEKGKDVELRCDPISGHTALYWYRQSLGQGLEFLIYFQGNSAPDKSGLPSDRFSAERTGGSVSTLTIQRTQQEDSAVYLCASSLLPGQGSNQPQHFGDGTRLSIL.

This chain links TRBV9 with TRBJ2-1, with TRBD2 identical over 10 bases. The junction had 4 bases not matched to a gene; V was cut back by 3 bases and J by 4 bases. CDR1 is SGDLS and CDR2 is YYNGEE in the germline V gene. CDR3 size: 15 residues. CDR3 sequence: CASSASSGSYNEQFF. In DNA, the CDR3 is TGTGCCAGCAGCGCCTCTAGCGGGAGTTACAATGAGCAGTTCTTC.

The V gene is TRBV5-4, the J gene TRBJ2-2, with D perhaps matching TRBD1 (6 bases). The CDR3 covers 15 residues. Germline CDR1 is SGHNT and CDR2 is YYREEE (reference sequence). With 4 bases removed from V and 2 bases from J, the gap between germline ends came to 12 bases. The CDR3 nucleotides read TGTGCCAGCAGCGCCCAGGGGAGTAACACCGGGGAGCTGTTTTTT. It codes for CASSAQGSNTGELFF.

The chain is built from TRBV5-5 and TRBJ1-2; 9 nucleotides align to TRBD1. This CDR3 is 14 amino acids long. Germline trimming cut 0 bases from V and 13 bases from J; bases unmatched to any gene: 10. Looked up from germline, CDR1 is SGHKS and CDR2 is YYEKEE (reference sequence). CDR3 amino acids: CASSLEGQGRIGTF. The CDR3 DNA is TGTGCCAGCAGCTTGGAAGGACAGGGGAGGATCGGCACCTTC.

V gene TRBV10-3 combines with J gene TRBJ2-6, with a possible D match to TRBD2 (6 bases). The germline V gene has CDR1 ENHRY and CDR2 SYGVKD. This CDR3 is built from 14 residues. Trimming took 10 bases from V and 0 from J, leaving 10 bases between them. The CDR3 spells CATMTSSGANVLTF. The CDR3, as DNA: TGTGCCACTATGACTAGCTCTGGGGCCAACGTCCTGACTTTC.

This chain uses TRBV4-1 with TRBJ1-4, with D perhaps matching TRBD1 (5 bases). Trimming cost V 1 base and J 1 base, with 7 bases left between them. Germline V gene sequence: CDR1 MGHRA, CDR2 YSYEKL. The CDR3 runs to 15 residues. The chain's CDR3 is CASSQVRGTNEKLFF. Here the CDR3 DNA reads TGCGCCAGCAGCCAAGTTAGGGGAACTAATGAAAAACTGTTTTTT.

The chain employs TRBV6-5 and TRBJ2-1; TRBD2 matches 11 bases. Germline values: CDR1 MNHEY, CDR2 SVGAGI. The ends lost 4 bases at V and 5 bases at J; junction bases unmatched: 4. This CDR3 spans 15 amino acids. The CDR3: CASSSLAGVNNEQFF. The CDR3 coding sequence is TGTGCCAGCAGTTCACTAGCGGGGGTAAACAATGAGCAGTTCTTC.

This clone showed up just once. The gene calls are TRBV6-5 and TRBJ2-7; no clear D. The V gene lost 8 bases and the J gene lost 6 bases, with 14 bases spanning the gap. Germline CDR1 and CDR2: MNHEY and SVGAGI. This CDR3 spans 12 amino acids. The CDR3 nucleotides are TGTGCCAGCGAAGTTGGTTTGAGCGAGCAGTACTTC. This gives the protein CASEVGLSEQYF.

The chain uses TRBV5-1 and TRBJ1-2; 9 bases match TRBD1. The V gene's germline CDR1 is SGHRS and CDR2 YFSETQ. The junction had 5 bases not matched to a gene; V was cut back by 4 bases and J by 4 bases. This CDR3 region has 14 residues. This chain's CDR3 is CASSTDRGSYGYTF. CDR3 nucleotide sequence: TGCGCCAGCAGCACGGACAGGGGCAGCTATGGCTACACCTTC.

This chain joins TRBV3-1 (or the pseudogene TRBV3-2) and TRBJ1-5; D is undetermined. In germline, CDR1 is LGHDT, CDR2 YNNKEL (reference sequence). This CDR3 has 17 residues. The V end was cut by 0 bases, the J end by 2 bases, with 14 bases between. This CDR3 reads CASSQDPGYWGNQPQHF. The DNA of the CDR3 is TGTGCCAGCAGCCAAGATCCGGGGTATTGGGGCAATCAGCCCCAGCATTTT.

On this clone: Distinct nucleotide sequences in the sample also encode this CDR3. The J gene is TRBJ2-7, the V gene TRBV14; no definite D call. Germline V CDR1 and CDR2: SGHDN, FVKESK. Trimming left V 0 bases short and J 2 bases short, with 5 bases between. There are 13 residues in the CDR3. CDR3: CASSQDLPYEQYF. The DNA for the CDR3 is TGTGCCAGCAGCCAAGACCTCCCCTACGAGCAGTACTTC.

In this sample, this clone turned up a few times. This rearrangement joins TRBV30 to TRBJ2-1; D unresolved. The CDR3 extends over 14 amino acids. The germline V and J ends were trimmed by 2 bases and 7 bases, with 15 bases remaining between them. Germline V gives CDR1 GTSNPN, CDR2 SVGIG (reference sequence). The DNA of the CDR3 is TGTGCCTGGAGTTTGTCCACGGTTACGAATGAGCAGTTCTTC. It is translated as CAWSLSTVTNEQFF.

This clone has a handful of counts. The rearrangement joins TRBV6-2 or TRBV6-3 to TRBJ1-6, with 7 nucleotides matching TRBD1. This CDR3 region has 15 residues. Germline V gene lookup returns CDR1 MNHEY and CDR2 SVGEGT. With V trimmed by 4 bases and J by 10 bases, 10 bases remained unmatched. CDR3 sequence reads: CASSSLTGTGSPLHF. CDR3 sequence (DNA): TGTGCCAGCAGTTCCCTGACAGGGACTGGCTCACCCCTCCACTTT.

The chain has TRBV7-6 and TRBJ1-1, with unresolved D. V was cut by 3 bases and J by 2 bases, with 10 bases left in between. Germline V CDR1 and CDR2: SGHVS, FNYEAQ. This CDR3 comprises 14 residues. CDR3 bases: TGTGCCAGCAGCTTGTCAGGTACTAACACTGAAGCTTTCTTT. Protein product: CASSLSGTNTEAFF.

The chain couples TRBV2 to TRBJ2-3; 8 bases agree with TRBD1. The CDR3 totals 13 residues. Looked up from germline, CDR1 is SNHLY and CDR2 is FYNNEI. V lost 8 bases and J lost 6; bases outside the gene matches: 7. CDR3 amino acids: CASSRQGSDTQYF. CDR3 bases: TGTGCCAGCTCCCGACAGGGGTCGGATACGCAGTATTTT.

CDR3 DNA sequence: TGTGCCAGCAGTAATCAGCGGGGGAACTATGGCTACACCTTC. Its translation is CASSNQRGNYGYTF. This chain links TRBV6-5 with TRBJ1-2, with D possibly matching TRBD1 (5 bases). V dropped 5 bases and J dropped 2 bases, with 12 bases sitting between them. CDR1 is MNHEY, CDR2 SVGAGI, per germline. The CDR3 spans 14 residues.

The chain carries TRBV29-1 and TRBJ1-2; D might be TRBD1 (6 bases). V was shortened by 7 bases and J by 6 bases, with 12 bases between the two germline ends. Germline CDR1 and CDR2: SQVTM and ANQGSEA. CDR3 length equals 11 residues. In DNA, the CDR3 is TGCAGCGCCGCAGGGGATGATGGCTACACCTTC. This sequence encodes CSAAGDDGYTF.

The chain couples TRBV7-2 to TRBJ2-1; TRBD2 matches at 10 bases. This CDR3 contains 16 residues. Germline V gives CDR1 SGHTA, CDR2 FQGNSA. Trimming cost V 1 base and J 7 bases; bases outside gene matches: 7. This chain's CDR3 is CASSLVASGSRNEQFF. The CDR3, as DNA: TGTGCCAGCAGCTTAGTGGCTAGCGGGAGTCGGAATGAGCAGTTCTTC.

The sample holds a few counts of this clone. CDR3 region: CASSPPGGSPYEQYF. In DNA, the CDR3 is TGTGCCAGCAGTCCCCCGGGAGGCTCTCCCTACGAGCAGTACTTC. The chain links TRBV28 to TRBJ2-7, with 7 bases that match TRBD2. Germline lookup yields CDR1 MDHEN and CDR2 SYDVKM. This CDR3 has 15 amino acids. V gave up 5 bases and J gave up 2 bases; unmatched junction bases: 9.

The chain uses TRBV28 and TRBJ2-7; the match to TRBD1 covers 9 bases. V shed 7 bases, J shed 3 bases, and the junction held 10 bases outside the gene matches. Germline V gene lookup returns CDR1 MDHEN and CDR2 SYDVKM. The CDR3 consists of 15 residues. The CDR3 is CASNPPGQGIYEQYF. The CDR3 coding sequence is TGTGCCAGCAATCCTCCGGGACAGGGTATCTACGAGCAGTACTTC.